This TCR beta chain is from a study of CD8 T cells in Susac syndrome. Random-hexamer reverse transcription was applied to roughly 0.5 to 1 ug RNA. TCRdb reprocessed the immunoSEQ multiplex PCR reads with MiXCR, giving one entry per CDR3 protein. Of 350,000 to 550,000 distinct CDR3 sequences in the sample, about 85% are singletons; the top ten hold 0.09% to 0.15%. Germline V gene data show CDR1 as GTSNPN and CDR2 as SVGIG (reference sequence). This CDR3 spans 13 amino acids. V lost 3 bases and J lost 3, with 12 bases in between. From blood CD8+ and CD4+ T cells, the TCR beta chain was sequenced. Negative isolation yielded the CD8+ and CD4+ T cells, while FACS enriched the TEMRA cells.

Sequenced material: CD8+ T cells from PBMCs. V and J are TRBV30 and TRBJ2-7; D perhaps matches TRBD1 (6 bases). The sequence came from a human donor with multiple sclerosis. CDR3 in DNA: TGTGCCTGGAGAGAGGGGACATTCTACGAGCAGTACTTC. It specifies CAWREGTFYEQYF.